This T cell receptor (beta chain) was captured by sequencing in a study of T cell changes during pregnancy in multiple sclerosis. Germline CDR1 is MNHEY and CDR2 is SMNVEV (reference sequence). V shed 2 bases and J 7 bases; nucleotides not matched to a gene: 0. The CDR3 runs 14 residues. Here immunoSEQ multiplex PCR was the method, and the copy in TCRdb shows in-frame clones only, minus some. Of around 80,000 clones in the sample, 92% were seen once. This specimen consisted of peripheral blood, obtained before pregnancy. The chain recombines TRBV27 with TRBJ2-1; the match to TRBD2 covers 12 bases. The source is a female donor with multiple sclerosis, enrolled in a pregnancy study. In DNA, the CDR3 is TGTGCCAGCAGTTTAGGGACTAGCGGGAATGAGCAGTTCTTC. It yields the protein CASSLGTSGNEQFF.